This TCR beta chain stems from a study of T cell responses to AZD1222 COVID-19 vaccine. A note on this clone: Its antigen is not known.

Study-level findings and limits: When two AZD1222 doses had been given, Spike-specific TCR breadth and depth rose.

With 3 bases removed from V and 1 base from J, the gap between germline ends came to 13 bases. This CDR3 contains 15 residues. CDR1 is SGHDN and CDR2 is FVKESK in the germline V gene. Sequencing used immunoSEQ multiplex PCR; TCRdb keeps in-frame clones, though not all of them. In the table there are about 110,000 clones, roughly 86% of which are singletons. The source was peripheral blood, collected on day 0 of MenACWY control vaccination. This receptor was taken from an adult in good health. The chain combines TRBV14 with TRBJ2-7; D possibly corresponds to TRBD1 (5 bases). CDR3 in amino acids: CASSQQGSWSYEQYF. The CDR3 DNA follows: TGTGCCAGCAGCCAGCAGGGTTCTTGGTCCTACGAGCAGTACTTC.